This T cell receptor beta chain is from a study of CD8 T cells in Susac syndrome. Study results and limitations: The CD4+ T cell repertoires that were profiled in Susac syndrome showed no clonal expansion.

In the case of this clonotype: Its antigen remains unidentified.

About 0.5 to 1 ug RNA was reverse transcribed with random hexamers. An immunoSEQ multiplex PCR amplified TCR beta CDR3 over 54 Vbeta and 13 Jbeta. TCRdb reanalysed the immunoSEQ multiplex PCR reads using MiXCR and keeps one entry per CDR3 protein. The profile shows 70,000 to 75,000 distinct CDR3 sequences, about 92% of them singletons. Per the germline V gene, CDR1 is MDHEN and CDR2 is SYDVKM. This CDR3 region has 11 residues. V shed 6 bases and J shed 4 bases, with 4 bases lying between them. V gene TRBV28 combines with J gene TRBJ1-5, with D unclear. This clonotype was obtained from a human donor with Susac syndrome. The sample taken for sequencing was CD4+ T cells from PBMCs. In nucleotides, the CDR3 is TGTGCCAGCAGCATTAATCAGCCCCAGCATTTT. Protein: CASSINQPQHF. The full variable domain, its missing parts supplied by reference TRBV28 and TRBJ1-5, is DVKVTQSSRYLVKRTGEKVFLECVQDMDHENMFWYRQDPGLGLRLIYFSYDVKMKEKGDIPEGYSVSREKKERFSLILESASTNQTSMYLCASSINQPQHFGDGTRLSIL.